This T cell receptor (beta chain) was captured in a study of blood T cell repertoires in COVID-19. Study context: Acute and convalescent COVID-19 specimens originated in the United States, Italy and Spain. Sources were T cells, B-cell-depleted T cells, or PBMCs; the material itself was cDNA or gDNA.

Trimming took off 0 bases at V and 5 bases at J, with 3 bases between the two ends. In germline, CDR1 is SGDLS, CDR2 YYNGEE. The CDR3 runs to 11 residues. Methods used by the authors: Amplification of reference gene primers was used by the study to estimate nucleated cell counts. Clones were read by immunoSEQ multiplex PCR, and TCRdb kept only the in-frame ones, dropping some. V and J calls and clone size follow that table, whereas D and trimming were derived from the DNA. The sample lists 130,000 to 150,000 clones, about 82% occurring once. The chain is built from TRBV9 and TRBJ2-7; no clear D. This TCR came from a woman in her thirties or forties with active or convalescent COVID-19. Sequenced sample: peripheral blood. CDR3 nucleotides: TGTGCCAGCAGCGTAGCGGACGAGCAGTACTTC. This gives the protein CASSVADEQYF.